Here is one T cell receptor beta chain with its context. CDR3 length: 14 residues. CDR1 is MNHEY, CDR2 SVGAGI, per germline. V lost 5 bases, J lost 1 base, and 4 bases stayed unmatched. This sample was included in a study of blood T cell repertoires in COVID-19. Study-wide context: T cells, B-cell-depleted T cells, or PBMCs provided the cDNA or gDNA that served as material.

Methods used by the authors: Estimated nucleated cell counts came from reference gene primer amplification. Clones were read by immunoSEQ multiplex PCR, and TCRdb kept only the in-frame ones, dropping some. D and trimming come from the DNA, and the V and J calls and clone size come from that table. The sample carries 200,000 to 250,000 clones, around 84% recorded once. This chain links TRBV6-5 with TRBJ2-5; 7 bases align to TRBD1. This receptor was identified in a middle-aged man who had recovered from COVID-19. The specimen sequenced was peripheral blood. CDR3 in DNA: TGTGCCAGCAGTACCTACAGGGGCCAAGAGACCCAGTACTTC. Translation gives CASSTYRGQETQYF.